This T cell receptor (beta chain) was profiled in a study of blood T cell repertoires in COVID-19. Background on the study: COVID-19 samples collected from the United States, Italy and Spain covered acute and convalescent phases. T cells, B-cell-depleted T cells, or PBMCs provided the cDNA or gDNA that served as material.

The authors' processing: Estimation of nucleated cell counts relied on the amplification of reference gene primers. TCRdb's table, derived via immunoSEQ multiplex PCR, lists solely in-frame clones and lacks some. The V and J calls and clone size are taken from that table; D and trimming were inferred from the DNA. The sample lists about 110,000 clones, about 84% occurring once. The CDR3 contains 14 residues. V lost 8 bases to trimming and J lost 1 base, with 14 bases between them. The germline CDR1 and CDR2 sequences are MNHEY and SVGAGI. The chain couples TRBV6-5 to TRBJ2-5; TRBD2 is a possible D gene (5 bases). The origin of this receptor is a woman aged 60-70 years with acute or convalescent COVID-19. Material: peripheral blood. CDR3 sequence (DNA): TGTGCCAGCGCGGGCCGACGGGGCCAAGAGACCCAGTACTTC. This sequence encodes CASAGRRGQETQYF.